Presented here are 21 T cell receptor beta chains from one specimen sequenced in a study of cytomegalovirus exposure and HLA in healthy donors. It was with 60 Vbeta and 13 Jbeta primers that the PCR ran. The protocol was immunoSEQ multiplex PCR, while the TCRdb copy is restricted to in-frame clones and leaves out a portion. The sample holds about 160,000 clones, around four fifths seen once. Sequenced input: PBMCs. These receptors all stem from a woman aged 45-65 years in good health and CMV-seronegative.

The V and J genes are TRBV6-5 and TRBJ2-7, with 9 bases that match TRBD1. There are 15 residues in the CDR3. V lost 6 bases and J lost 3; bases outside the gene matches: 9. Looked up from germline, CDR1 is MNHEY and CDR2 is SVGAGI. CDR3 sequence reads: CASSQGAGQGYEQYF. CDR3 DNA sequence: TGTGCCAGCAGCCAAGGGGCGGGACAGGGCTACGAGCAGTACTTC.

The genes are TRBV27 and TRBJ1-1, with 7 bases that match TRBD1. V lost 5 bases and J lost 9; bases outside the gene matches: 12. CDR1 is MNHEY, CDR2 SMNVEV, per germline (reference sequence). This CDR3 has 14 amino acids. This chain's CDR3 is CASSDLQGHPQAFF. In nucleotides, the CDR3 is TGTGCCAGCAGTGACCTACAGGGGCATCCCCAAGCTTTCTTT.

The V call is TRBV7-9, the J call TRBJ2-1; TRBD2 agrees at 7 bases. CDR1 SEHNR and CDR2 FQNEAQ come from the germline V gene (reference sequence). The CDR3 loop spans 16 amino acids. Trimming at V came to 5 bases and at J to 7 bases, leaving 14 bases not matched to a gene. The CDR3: CASSPRAGVGRNEQFF. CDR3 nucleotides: TGTGCCAGCAGCCCCCGGGCGGGAGTGGGTCGGAATGAGCAGTTCTTC.

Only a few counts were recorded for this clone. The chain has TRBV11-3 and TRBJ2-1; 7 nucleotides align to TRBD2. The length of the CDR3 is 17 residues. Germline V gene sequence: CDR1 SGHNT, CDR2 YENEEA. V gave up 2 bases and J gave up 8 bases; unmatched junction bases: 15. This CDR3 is CASSLRALADRRDEQFF. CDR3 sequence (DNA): TGTGCCAGCAGCTTAAGGGCCCTAGCGGACCGAAGGGATGAGCAGTTCTTC.

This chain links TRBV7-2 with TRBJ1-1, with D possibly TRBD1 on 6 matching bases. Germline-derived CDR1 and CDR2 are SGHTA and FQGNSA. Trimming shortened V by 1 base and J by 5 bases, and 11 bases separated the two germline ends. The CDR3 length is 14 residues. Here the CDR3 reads CASSLGQGNTEAFF. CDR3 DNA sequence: TGTGCCAGCAGCTTAGGGCAGGGGAATACTGAAGCTTTCTTT.

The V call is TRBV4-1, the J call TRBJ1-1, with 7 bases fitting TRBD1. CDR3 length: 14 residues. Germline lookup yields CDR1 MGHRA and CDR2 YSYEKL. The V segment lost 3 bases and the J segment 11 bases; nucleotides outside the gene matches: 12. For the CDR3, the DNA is TGCGCCAGCAGCCAGGCGACTTTACAGGGGAGGGCTTTCTTT. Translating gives CASSQATLQGRAFF.

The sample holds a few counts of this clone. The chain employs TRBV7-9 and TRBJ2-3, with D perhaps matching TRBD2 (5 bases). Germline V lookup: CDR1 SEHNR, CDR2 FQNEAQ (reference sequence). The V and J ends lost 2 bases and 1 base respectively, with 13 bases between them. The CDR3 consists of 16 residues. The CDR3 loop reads CASSLLADSRTDTQYF. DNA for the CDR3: TGTGCCAGCAGCTTACTTGCGGACTCTCGCACAGATACGCAGTATTTT.

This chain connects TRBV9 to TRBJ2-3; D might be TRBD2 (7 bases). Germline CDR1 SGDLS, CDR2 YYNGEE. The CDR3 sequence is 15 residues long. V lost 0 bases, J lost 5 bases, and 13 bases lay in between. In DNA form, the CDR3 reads TGTGCCAGCAGCGTAGGGGCGGGGGCGAAAGATACGCAGTATTTT. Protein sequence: CASSVGAGAKDTQYF. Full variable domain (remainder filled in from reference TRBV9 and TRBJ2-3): DSGVTQTPKHLITATGQRVTLRCSPRSGDLSVYWYQQSLDQGLQFLIQYYNGEERAKGNILERFSAQQFPDLHSELNLSSLELGDSALYFCASSVGAGAKDTQYFGPGTRLTVL.

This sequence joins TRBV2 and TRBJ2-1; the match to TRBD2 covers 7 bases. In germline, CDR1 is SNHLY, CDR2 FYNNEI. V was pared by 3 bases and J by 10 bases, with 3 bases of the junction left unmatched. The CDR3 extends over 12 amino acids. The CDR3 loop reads CASSEVGLEQFF. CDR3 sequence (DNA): TGTGCCAGCAGTGAGGTGGGACTAGAGCAGTTCTTC.

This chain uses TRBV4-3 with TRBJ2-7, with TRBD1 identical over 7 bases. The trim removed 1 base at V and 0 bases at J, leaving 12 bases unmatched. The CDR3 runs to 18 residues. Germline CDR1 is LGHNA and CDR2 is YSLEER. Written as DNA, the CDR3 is TGCGCCAGCAGCCAAGGAGGGGGCTACCCCCCATACTCCTACGAGCAGTACTTC. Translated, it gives CASSQGGGYPPYSYEQYF.

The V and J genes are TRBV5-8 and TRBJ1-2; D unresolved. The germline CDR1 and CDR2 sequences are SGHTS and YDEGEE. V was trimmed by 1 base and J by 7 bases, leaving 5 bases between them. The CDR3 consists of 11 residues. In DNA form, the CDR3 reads TGTGCCAGCAGCTTGAACGGTGGCTACACCTTC. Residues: CASSLNGGYTF.

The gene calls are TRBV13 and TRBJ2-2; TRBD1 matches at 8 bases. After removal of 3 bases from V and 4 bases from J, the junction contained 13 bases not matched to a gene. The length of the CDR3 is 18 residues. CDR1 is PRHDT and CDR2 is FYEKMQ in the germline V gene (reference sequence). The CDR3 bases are TGTGCCAGCAGCTTGTCTCGTCCGGCAGGGGGCATCACCGGGGAGCTGTTTTTT. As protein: CASSLSRPAGGITGELFF.

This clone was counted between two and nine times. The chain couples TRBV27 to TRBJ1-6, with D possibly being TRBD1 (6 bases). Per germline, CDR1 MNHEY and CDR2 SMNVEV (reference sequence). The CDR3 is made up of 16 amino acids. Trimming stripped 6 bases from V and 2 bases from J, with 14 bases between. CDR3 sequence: CASRNTGNTYNSPLHF. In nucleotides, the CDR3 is TGTGCCAGCAGGAATACAGGGAACACCTATAATTCACCCCTCCACTTT.

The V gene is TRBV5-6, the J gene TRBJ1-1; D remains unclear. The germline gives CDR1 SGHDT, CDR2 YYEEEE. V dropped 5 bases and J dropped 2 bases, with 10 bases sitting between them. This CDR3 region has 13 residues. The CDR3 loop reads CASRPRGNTEAFF. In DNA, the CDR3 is TGTGCCAGCAGGCCCCGGGGTAACACTGAAGCTTTCTTT.

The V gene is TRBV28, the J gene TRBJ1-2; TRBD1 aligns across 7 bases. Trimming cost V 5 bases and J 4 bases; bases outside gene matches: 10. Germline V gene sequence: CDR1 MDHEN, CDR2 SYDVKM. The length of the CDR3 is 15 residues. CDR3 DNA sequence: TGTGCCAGCAGTCCCCCGACAGGGAGTTTCTATGGCTACACCTTC. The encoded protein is CASSPPTGSFYGYTF.

CDR3 sequence reads: CASSLGTQGRTDTQYF. CDR3 DNA sequence: TGCGCCAGCAGCTTGGGCACACAGGGGAGAACAGATACGCAGTATTTT. The chain couples TRBV5-1 to TRBJ2-3, with TRBD1 matching 7 bases. Trimming cost V 0 bases and J 3 bases; bases outside gene matches: 7. Germline V gene data show CDR1 as SGHRS and CDR2 as YFSETQ. The CDR3 is 16 residues long.

CDR3 coding DNA: TGTGCCAGCAGCGTAGTACCGACTTCCTCTGGAAACACCATATATTTT. This gives the protein CASSVVPTSSGNTIYF. This sequence joins TRBV9 and TRBJ1-3; D remains ambiguous. CDR1 is SGDLS, CDR2 YYNGEE, per germline. Trimming pared 0 bases from V and 0 bases from J, leaving 10 bases between. The CDR3 is 16 amino acids.

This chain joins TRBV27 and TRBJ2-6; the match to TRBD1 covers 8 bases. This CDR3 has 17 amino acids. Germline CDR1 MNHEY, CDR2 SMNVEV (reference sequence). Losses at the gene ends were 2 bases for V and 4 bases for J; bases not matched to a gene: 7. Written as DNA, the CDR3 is TGTGCCAGCAGTTTACCCGGACAGGGACTGGGGGCCAACGTCCTGACTTTC. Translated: CASSLPGQGLGANVLTF.

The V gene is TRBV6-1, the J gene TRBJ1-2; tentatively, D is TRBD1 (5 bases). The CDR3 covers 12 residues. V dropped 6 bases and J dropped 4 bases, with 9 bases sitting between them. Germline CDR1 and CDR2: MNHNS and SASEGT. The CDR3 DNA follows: TGTGCCAGCAGCGACAGTCCCTATGGCTACACCTTC. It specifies CASSDSPYGYTF.

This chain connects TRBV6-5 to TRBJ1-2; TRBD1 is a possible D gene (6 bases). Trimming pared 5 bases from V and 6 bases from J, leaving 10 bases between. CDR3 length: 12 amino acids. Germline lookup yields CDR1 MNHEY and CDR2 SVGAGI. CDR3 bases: TGTGCCAGCAGTCCTACAGGGAATGGCTACACCTTC. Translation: CASSPTGNGYTF.

As DNA, the CDR3 is TGTGCCAGCAGCTCAGGGACAGGGAGCGAGCAGTACTTC. It encodes CASSSGTGSEQYF. V gene TRBV5-4 combines with J gene TRBJ2-7, with 9 bases identical to TRBD1. The CDR3 spans 13 residues. From germline, CDR1 is SGHNT and CDR2 YYREEE (reference sequence). V lost 3 bases to trimming and J lost 6 bases; unmatched junction nucleotides: 4.